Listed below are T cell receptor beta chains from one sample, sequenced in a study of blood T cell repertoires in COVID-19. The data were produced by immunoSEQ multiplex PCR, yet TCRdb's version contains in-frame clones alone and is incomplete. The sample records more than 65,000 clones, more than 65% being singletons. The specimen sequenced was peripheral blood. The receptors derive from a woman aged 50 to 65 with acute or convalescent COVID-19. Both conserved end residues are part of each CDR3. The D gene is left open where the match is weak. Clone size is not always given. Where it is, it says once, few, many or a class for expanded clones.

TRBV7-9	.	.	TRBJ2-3	TGTGCCAGCAGCTTATCGGTAGCTTCGGATACGCAGTATTTT	CASSLSVASDTQYF
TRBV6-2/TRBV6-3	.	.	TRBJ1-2	TGTGCCAGCAGTAAGCCAGGGGAGCTCTATGGCTACACCTTC	CASSKPGELYGYTF
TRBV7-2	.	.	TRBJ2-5	TGTGCCAGCAGCCCCGGTGTAGTCGGGGAGACCCAGTACTTC	CASSPGVVGETQYF
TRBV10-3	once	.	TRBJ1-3	TGTGCCATCAGTACCGCTGGGGGGACTGGAAACACCATATATTTT	CAISTAGGTGNTIYF
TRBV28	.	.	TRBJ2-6	TGTGCCAGCAGTTTATTAGGGGCCGGGGCCAACGTCCTGACTTTC	CASSLLGAGANVLTF
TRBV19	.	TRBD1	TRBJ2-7	TGTGCCAGTATCCCGGACAGGATCTCCTACGAGCAGTACTTC	CASIPDRISYEQYF
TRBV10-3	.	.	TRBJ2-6	TGTGCCATCTCCTCCCTCTCTGGGGCCAACGTCCTGACTTTC	CAISSLSGANVLTF
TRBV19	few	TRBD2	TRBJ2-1	TGTGCCAGTATCGGGAGGGACTATGAGCAGTTCTTC	CASIGRDYEQFF
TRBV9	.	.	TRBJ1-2	TGTGCCAGCAGCGTAGGGCAAGCTAACTATGGCTACACCTTC	CASSVGQANYGYTF
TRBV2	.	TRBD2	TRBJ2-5	TGTGCCAGCAAGGAGCGGGAGTCGCAAGAGACCCAGTACTTC	CASKERESQETQYF
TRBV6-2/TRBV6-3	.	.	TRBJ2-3	TGTGCCAGCAGCCCGGGACATCGATTCACAGATACGCAGTATTTT	CASSPGHRFTDTQYF
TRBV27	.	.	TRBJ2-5	TGTGCCAGCAGTCTAGAGGTCGGGCAGAGGGCCCAGTACTTC	CASSLEVGQRAQYF
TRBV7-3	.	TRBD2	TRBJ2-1	TGTGCCAGCAGCCCGGACATGGGACTAAACATCTACAATGAGCAGTTCTTC	CASSPDMGLNIYNEQFF
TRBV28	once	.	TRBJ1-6	TGTGCCAGCAACCTAAGGGGGTTCACAGTCCCTAATTCACCCCTCCACTTT	CASNLRGFTVPNSPLHF
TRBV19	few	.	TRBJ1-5	TGTGCCAGTAGTATACAGGGATGGAATCAGCCCCAGCATTTT	CASSIQGWNQPQHF
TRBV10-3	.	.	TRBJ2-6	TGTGCCATCAGTGTGCGGGCTGGGGCCAACGTCCTGACTTTC	CAISVRAGANVLTF
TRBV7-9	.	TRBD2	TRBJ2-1	TGTGCCAGCAGCTTAATGGGACTAGCGGAGTACAATGAGCAGTTCTTC	CASSLMGLAEYNEQFF
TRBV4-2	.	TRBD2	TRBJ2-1	TGTGCCAGCAGCCAAGTCGGAATAGCGGGGGGAGGATATGAGCAGTTCTTC	CASSQVGIAGGGYEQFF
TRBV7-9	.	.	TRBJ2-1	TGTGCCAGCAGCTTAGCGCAGGGTTCAGAGCAGTTCTTC	CASSLAQGSEQFF
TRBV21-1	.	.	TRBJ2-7	TGTGCCAGCAGCACGAGAGCGGGGTGGCTCTCCTACGAGCAGTACTTC	CASSTRAGWLSYEQYF
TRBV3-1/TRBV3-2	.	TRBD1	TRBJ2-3	TGTGCCAGCAGCCCTCAGGGGGCAGATACGCAGTATTTT	CASSPQGADTQYF
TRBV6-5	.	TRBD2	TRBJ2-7	TGTGCCAGCAGTTACTCGCGGGGGGCGAGGGAGCAGTACTTC	CASSYSRGAREQYF
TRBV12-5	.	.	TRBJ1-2	TGTGCTAGTGGTTTGGTGCCTCTTTTGCGGGGCTATGGCTACACCTTC	CASGLVPLLRGYGYTF
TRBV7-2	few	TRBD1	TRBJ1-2	TGTGCCAGCAGCTTAGGGATGACAGGGGAAGGTGGCTACACCTTC	CASSLGMTGEGGYTF
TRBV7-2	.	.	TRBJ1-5	TGTGCCAGCAGCTTACGCGCCAATCAGCCCCAGCATTTT	CASSLRANQPQHF
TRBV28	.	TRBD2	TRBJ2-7	TGTGCCAGCAGTTTATCGACTAGCGGGACCCCCTACGAGCAGTACTTC	CASSLSTSGTPYEQYF